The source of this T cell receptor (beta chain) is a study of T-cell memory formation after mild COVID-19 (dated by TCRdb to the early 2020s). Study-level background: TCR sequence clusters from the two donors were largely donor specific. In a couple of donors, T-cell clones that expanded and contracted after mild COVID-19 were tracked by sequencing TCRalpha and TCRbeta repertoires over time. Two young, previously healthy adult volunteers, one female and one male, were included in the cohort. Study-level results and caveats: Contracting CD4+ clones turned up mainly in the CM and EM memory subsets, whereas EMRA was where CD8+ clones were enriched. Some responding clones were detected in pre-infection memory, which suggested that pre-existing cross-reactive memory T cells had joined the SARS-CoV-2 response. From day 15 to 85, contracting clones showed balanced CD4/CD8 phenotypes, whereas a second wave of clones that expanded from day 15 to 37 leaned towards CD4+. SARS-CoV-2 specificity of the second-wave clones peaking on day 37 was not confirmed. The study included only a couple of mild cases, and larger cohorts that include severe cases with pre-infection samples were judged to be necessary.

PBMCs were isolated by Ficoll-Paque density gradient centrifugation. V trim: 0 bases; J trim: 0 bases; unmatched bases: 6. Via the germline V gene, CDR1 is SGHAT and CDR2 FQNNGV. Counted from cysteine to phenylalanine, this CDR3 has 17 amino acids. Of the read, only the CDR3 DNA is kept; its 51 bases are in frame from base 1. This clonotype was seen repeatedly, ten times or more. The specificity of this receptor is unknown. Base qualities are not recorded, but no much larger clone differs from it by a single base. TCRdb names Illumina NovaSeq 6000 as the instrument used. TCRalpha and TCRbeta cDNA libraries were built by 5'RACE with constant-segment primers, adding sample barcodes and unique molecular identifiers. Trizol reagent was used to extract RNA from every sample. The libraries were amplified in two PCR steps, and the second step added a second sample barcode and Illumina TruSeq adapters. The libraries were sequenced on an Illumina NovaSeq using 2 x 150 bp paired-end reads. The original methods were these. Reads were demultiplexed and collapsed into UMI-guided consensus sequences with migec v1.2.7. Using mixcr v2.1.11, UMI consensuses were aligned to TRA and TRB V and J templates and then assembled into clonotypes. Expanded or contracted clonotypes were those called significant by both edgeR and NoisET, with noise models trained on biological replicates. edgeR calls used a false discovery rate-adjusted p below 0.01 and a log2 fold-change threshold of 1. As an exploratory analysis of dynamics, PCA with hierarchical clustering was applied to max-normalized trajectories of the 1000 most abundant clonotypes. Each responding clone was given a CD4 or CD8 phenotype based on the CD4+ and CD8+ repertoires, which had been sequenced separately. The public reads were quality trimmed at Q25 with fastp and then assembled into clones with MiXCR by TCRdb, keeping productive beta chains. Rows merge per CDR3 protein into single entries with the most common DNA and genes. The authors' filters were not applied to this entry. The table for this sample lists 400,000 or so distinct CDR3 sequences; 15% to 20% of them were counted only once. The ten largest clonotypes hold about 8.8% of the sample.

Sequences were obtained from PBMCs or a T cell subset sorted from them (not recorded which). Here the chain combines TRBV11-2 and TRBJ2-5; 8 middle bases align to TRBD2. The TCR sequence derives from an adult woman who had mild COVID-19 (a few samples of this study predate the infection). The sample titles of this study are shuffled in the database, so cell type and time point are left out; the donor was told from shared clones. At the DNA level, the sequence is TGTGCCAGCAGCTTAGATTCTGCGCGGGGGGACCAAGAGACCCAGTACTTC. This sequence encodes CASSLDSARGDQETQYF.